One and the same sample provided the 19 T cell receptor beta chains below, sequenced in a study of CD8 T cells in ankylosing spondylitis. TCRdb re-analysed the 5' RACE reads in MiXCR, keeping a single row per CDR3 protein. The data show about 320,000 distinct CDR3 sequences, 11% seen once. The sample taken for sequencing was blood, either unsorted or a sorted T cell fraction (not recorded which). These receptors were collected from a female donor with ankylosing spondylitis or in good health (not recorded which).

This clonotype was seen ten or more times. The chain uses TRBV5-5 and TRBJ1-1; D is unclear. Germline values: CDR1 SGHKS, CDR2 YYEKEE (reference sequence). V shed 1 base and J shed 1 base, with 14 bases lying between them. There are 16 residues in the CDR3. CDR3 nucleotide sequence: TGTGCCAGCAGCTTGAGCCGCCAAACTAGGAACACTGAAGCTTTCTTT. It is translated as CASSLSRQTRNTEAFF.

This clonotype has a handful of counts. Given a much more abundant clone one base away, this may be a read error. The chain carries TRBV9 and TRBJ2-1, with 9 bases identical to TRBD2. The CDR3 runs to 15 residues. V dropped 0 bases and J dropped 10; count of bases not matched to a gene: 8. From germline, CDR1 is SGDLS and CDR2 YYNGEE. CDR3 loop: CASSVDSSGNREQFF. The CDR3 DNA reads as TGTGCCAGCAGCGTAGATTCTAGCGGGAATAGAGAGCAGTTCTTC.

This clonotype has ten or more counts. The DNA for the CDR3 is TGCGCCAGCAGCTTGATGTCTGGCACTGAAGCTTTCTTT. Its translation: CASSLMSGTEAFF. The chain has TRBV5-1 and TRBJ1-1; D unclear. Per germline, CDR1 SGHRS and CDR2 YFSETQ. V gave up 1 base and J gave up 4 bases, with 8 bases separating them. This CDR3 spans 13 amino acids.

This clonotype has a count of ten or more. The V and J genes are TRBV20-1 and TRBJ2-3, with 10 bases identical to TRBD2. Per the germline V gene, CDR1 is DFQATT and CDR2 is SNEGSKA (reference sequence). CDR3 length: 16 residues. The V and J ends lost 3 bases and 4 bases, in that order; junction bases with no gene match: 10. This CDR3 reads CSASMSGRGLADTQYF. The CDR3 region has the DNA TGCAGTGCTAGTATGAGCGGGAGGGGACTTGCAGATACGCAGTATTTT.

This clonotype was recorded at least ten times. The chain recombines TRBV10-3 with TRBJ2-5; 10 bases match TRBD1. The CDR3 covers 14 residues. Germline V gives CDR1 ENHRY, CDR2 SYGVKD. V was clipped by 6 bases and J by 3 bases; unmatched bases: 4. The CDR3 reads CAIRETGGEETQYF. As DNA, the CDR3 is TGTGCCATCAGAGAGACAGGGGGCGAAGAGACCCAGTACTTC.

This clonotype was seen repeatedly, ten times or more. This rearrangement joins TRBV20-1 to TRBJ2-1; the D is unclear. V was pared by 7 bases and J by 8 bases, with 18 bases between. The CDR3 is 13 amino acids. Germline values: CDR1 DFQATT, CDR2 SNEGSKA (reference sequence). The CDR3 coding sequence is TGCAGTGTCTCCGGGCCTAATACGGATGAGCAGTTCTTC. Residues: CSVSGPNTDEQFF.

Details on this clonotype: This may stem from a read error, because a much larger clone lies one nucleotide away. The rearrangement links TRBV7-2 to TRBJ2-7; D gene ambiguous. The CDR3 runs 12 residues. The germline CDR1 and CDR2 sequences are SGHTA and FQGNSA. Trimming removed 2 bases from V and 3 bases from J, with 5 bases in between. CDR3 sequence: CASSLFGYEQYF. The CDR3 nucleotides read TGTGCCAGCAGCTTATTCGGCTACGAGCAGTACTTC.

Details on this clonotype: A junction boundary mismatches the germline segment, possibly from a read error. This chain connects TRBV4-1 to TRBJ2-5; D perhaps matches TRBD1 (6 bases). Germline lookup yields CDR1 MGHRA and CDR2 YSYEKL. The CDR3 length is 14 residues. The CDR3, as DNA: TGCGCCAGCAGCCAGGTACAGGGTCAAGGGACCCAGTACTTC. As protein: CASSQVQGQGTQYF.

The chain carries TRBV6-6 and TRBJ2-6; D gene unclear. Per the germline V gene, CDR1 is MNHNY and CDR2 is SVGAGI (reference sequence). The CDR3 spans 13 residues. Trimming shortened V by 6 bases and J by 2 bases, and 5 bases separated the two germline ends. CDR3 DNA: TGTGCCAGCAGGTATGCTGGGGCCAACGTCCTGACTTTC. It codes for CASRYAGANVLTF.

There are many counts of this clonotype. The chain uses TRBV10-3 and TRBJ2-7; D is uncertain. The germline CDR1 and CDR2 sequences are ENHRY and SYGVKD. This CDR3 comprises 11 residues. Trimming pared 8 bases from V and 1 base from J, leaving 6 bases between. The CDR3 nucleotides are TGTGCCATCTCGGTGTCCTACGAGCAGTACTTC. Translation gives CAISVSYEQYF.

The rearrangement joins TRBV18 to TRBJ2-3; a weak D match, TRBD2 (6 bases). This CDR3 contains 13 residues. In germline, CDR1 is KGHSH, CDR2 LQKENI. Trimming stripped 0 bases from V and 6 bases from J, with 7 bases between. The CDR3 DNA sequence: TGTGCCAGCTCACCACCGGCGGGGGATACGCAGTATTTT. This encodes CASSPPAGDTQYF.

This clonotype was counted at least ten times. The V call is TRBV5-1, the J call TRBJ2-7; tentatively, D is TRBD1 (6 bases). Deletions cut 0 bases from V and 3 bases from J, with 10 bases between. Germline CDR1 reads SGHRS; CDR2 reads YFSETQ. This CDR3 has 14 amino acids. As DNA, the CDR3 is TGCGCCAGCAGCTTGGGGGACAAACTCTACGAGCAGTACTTC. This encodes CASSLGDKLYEQYF.

This chain links TRBV29-1 with TRBJ2-1; 8 nucleotides align to TRBD2. The CDR3 sequence is 13 residues long. J gave up 7 bases and V 4 bases, and 6 bases lay outside the gene matches. The germline V gene encodes CDR1 SQVTM and CDR2 ANQGSEA. In DNA form, the CDR3 reads TGCAGCGTTGGAGCGGGAGTAATAAATGAGCAGTTCTTC. It specifies CSVGAGVINEQFF.

This clonotype was counted a few times. The chain couples TRBV29-1 to TRBJ2-2; 10 bases match TRBD1. V lost 6 bases and J lost 6; bases outside the gene matches: 7. The CDR3 contains 14 residues. From germline, CDR1 is SQVTM and CDR2 ANQGSEA. CDR3: CSVGDRGVAGELFF. In nucleotides, the CDR3 is TGCAGCGTCGGGGACAGGGGAGTCGCCGGGGAGCTGTTTTTT.

The sample holds many counts of this clonotype. The rearrangement links TRBV29-1 to TRBJ2-7, with 8 bases lining up with TRBD1. V trimming: 5 bases; J trimming: 4 bases; junction bases outside the gene matches: 7. The V gene's germline CDR1 is SQVTM and CDR2 ANQGSEA. This CDR3 is 13 amino acids long. CDR3 sequence reads: CSVQTGAAYEQYF. DNA for the CDR3: TGCAGCGTTCAGACAGGGGCAGCGTACGAGCAGTACTTC.

This sequence joins TRBV29-1 and TRBJ2-1, with D hard to call. Germline V gives CDR1 SQVTM, CDR2 ANQGSEA. The V gene lost 1 base and the J gene lost 1 base, with 8 bases spanning the gap. The CDR3 sequence is 14 residues long. CDR3: CSVEGGPSYNEQFF. In DNA form, the CDR3 reads TGCAGCGTTGAAGGTGGTCCTTCCTACAATGAGCAGTTCTTC.

This clonotype was seen repeatedly, ten times or more. The CDR3 nucleotides are TGTGCCAGCAGCCCCTTAGAGGAGAACATTCAGTACTTC. This codes for CASSPLEENIQYF. The V gene is TRBV7-9, the J gene TRBJ2-4; D is unclear. With 5 bases removed from V and 7 bases from J, the gap between germline ends came to 12 bases. The CDR3 totals 13 residues. Germline V gene sequence: CDR1 SEHNR, CDR2 FQNEAQ (reference sequence).

This clonotype was observed at least ten times. V and J are TRBV5-1 and TRBJ1-2; 9 positions agree with TRBD1. V trimming: 4 bases; J trimming: 7 bases; junction bases outside the gene matches: 5. The germline CDR1 and CDR2 sequences are SGHRS and YFSETQ. CDR3 size: 13 residues. Written as DNA, the CDR3 is TGCGCCAGCAGCACCACAGGGGGCGGTGGCTACACCTTC. It translates to CASSTTGGGGYTF.

The table lists this clonotype with a few counts. The chain recombines TRBV27 with TRBJ1-1, with 10 positions matching TRBD1. V gave up 3 bases and J gave up 7 bases; unmatched junction bases: 8. Germline CDR1 reads MNHEY; CDR2 reads SMNVEV (reference sequence). The CDR3 is made up of 15 amino acids. CDR3 coding DNA: TGTGCCAGCAGTTTTCGCGACAGGGGGCATAATGAAGCTTTCTTT. Translating gives CASSFRDRGHNEAFF.